This T cell receptor beta chain was captured in a study of blood T cell repertoires in COVID-19. On the study more broadly: Both acute and convalescent COVID-19 samples were obtained from the United States, Italy and Spain.

This CDR3 region has 10 residues. Germline CDR1 and CDR2: LNHDA and SQIVND (reference sequence). Between the trimmed V and J ends, which lost 10 bases and 3 bases, there was a span of 6 bases. Generated by immunoSEQ multiplex PCR, the TCRdb table keeps only in-frame clones and is missing some. Of about 76,000 clones in the sample, under 95% were seen once. The sequencing input was peripheral blood. The chain is built from TRBV19 and TRBJ1-2, with D possibly TRBD1 on 6 matching bases. The sequence was collected from a human donor in a cohort sampled during active COVID-19. The CDR3 loop is CATGDYGYTF. CDR3 DNA: TGTGCCACAGGGGACTATGGCTACACCTTC.